Listed here are 27 T cell receptor beta chains from one sample, sequenced in a study of T-cell reconstitution after alpha-beta-depleted transplantation in children. A library of TCRbeta sequences, prepared with unique molecular identifiers, was generated. MiXCR, run by TCRdb on the PCR reads, gives a single entry per CDR3 protein. The table records hundreds of thousands of distinct CDR3 sequences, around 9.6% of them present only once. Here the sequenced sample was PBMCs from the stem cell graft donor, taken from the stem cell graft. The receptors originated from a human donor who donated a stem cell graft to a child with acute lymphoblastic leukemia.

This clonotype was picked up a small number of times. This chain links TRBV5-1 with TRBJ1-2; 9 bases map to TRBD1. CDR1 is SGHRS and CDR2 is YFSETQ in the germline V gene. The CDR3 is 13 amino acids. V shed 4 bases, J shed 6 bases, and the junction held 4 bases outside the gene matches. This chain's CDR3 is CASSPGTGNGYTF. Here the CDR3 DNA reads TGCGCCAGCAGCCCGGGGACAGGGAATGGCTACACCTTC.

This clonotype was recorded at least ten times. This chain joins TRBV6-5 and TRBJ2-3, with D unclear. Germline-derived CDR1 and CDR2 are MNHEY and SVGAGI. This CDR3 spans 13 amino acids. V shed 3 bases and J shed 0 bases, with 4 bases lying between them. The CDR3: CASSYVSTDTQYF. CDR3 DNA sequence: TGTGCCAGCAGTTATGTGAGCACAGATACGCAGTATTTT.

The chain carries TRBV11-2 and TRBJ1-3; TRBD1 matches at 7 bases. The CDR3 runs to 18 residues. The germline CDR1 and CDR2 sequences are SGHAT and FQNNGV. The V gene end was trimmed by 2 bases and the J gene end by 0 bases; junction bases not matched to a gene: 10. The CDR3 spells CASSLIPGQSSSGNTIYF. CDR3 nucleotides: TGTGCCAGCAGCTTAATACCGGGACAGTCGAGCTCTGGAAACACCATATATTTT.

This rearrangement joins TRBV15 to TRBJ1-4; D ambiguous. This CDR3 region has 15 residues. V lost 4 bases, J lost 0 bases, and 9 bases lay in between. Per the germline V gene, CDR1 is LNHNV and CDR2 is YYDKDF (reference sequence). The DNA of the CDR3 is TGTGCCACCAGCACAGAGTCCTCAACTAATGAAAAACTGTTTTTT. Its translation is CATSTESSTNEKLFF.

In its sample, this clonotype was seen many times. The V and J genes are TRBV5-6 and TRBJ2-1; D gene ambiguous. The ends were cut back, 4 bases at V and 6 bases at J, with 8 bases in the middle. CDR1 is SGHDT and CDR2 is YYEEEE in the germline V gene. The CDR3 sequence is 12 residues long. In nucleotides, the CDR3 is TGTGCCAGCAGCAGCTTTCGCAATGAGCAGTTCTTC. This translates into CASSSFRNEQFF. Filled out from reference TRBV5-6 and TRBJ2-1, the complete variable domain reads DAGVTQSPTHLIKTRGQQVTLRCSPKSGHDTVSWYQQALGQGPQFIFQYYEEEERQRGNFPDRFSGHQFPNYSSELNVNALLLGDSALYLCASSSFRNEQFFGPGTRLTVL.

This clonotype was picked up a small number of times. The V gene is TRBV19, the J gene TRBJ2-3; D ambiguous. There are 14 residues in the CDR3. Per germline, CDR1 LNHDA and CDR2 SQIVND (reference sequence). V was clipped by 7 bases and J by 7 bases, with 18 bases between them. The CDR3 coding sequence is TGTGCCAGTATGGGGTTGTTGATGGATAATACGCAGTATTTT. It encodes CASMGLLMDNTQYF.

This clonotype was seen at least ten times. This chain uses TRBV18 with TRBJ1-2; D remains ambiguous. Per the germline V gene, CDR1 is KGHSH and CDR2 is LQKENI. CDR3 size: 13 residues. Trimming pared 3 bases from V and 4 bases from J, leaving 9 bases between. Here the CDR3 reads CASSPSSSYGYTF. The CDR3 DNA is TGTGCCAGCTCACCCAGCAGCAGCTATGGCTACACCTTC.

This clonotype was detected only a few times. Here the CDR3 DNA reads TGCAGTGCTAGAGATTTTGCGGGAATGGCAACTGAAGCTTTCTTT. Translation gives CSARDFAGMATEAFF. This rearrangement joins TRBV20-1 to TRBJ1-1; D gene ambiguous. Deletions cut 0 bases from V and 5 bases from J, with 16 bases between. CDR1 DFQATT and CDR2 SNEGSKA come from the germline V gene (reference sequence). The CDR3 is made up of 15 amino acids.

Details on this clonotype: A read error may explain this, as a much larger clone is one base away. Likely a read error: the CDR3 ends without its conserved phenylalanine or tryptophan. The rearrangement links TRBV3-1 to TRBJ2-5, with 8 nucleotides matching TRBD1. The CDR3 extends over 15 amino acids. Germline V gene lookup returns CDR1 LGHDT and CDR2 YNNKEL (reference sequence). The trim removed 0 bases at V and 5 bases at J, leaving 5 bases unmatched. CDR3 sequence reads: CASSQDNRGWETQYS. Here the CDR3 DNA reads TGTGCCAGCAGCCAAGACAACAGGGGGTGGGAGACCCAGTACTCC.

The gene calls are TRBV5-1 and TRBJ1-1; a weak D match, TRBD1 (5 bases). Germline V CDR1 and CDR2: SGHRS, YFSETQ. This CDR3 has 13 amino acids. V was shortened by 5 bases and J by 3 bases, with 11 bases between the two germline ends. The CDR3 region is CASRTDTYTEAFF. The CDR3 DNA sequence: TGCGCCAGCAGAACGGACACATACACTGAAGCTTTCTTT.

This clonotype came up a few times. The chain carries TRBV25-1 and TRBJ1-2; maybe TRBD1 (5 bases). The germline gives CDR1 MGHDK, CDR2 SYGVNS. The V end lost 6 bases, the J end lost 8 bases, and 13 bases lay between the germline ends. The CDR3 runs to 12 residues. The CDR3 loop reads CASSLVGGGYTF. The CDR3 coding sequence is TGTGCCAGCAGCTTGGTGGGGGGAGGCTACACCTTC.

The chain is built from TRBV18 and TRBJ1-5, with TRBD1 as a possible D gene (5 bases). This CDR3 comprises 14 residues. The V and J ends lost 4 bases and 5 bases respectively, with 12 bases between them. The germline CDR1 and CDR2 sequences are KGHSH and LQKENI. The CDR3 sequence: CASSLARGHQPQHF. CDR3 sequence (DNA): TGTGCCAGCTCACTTGCGCGGGGCCATCAGCCCCAGCATTTT.

J is TRBJ2-5 and V is TRBV12-3 or TRBV12-4, with D unresolved. This CDR3 is built from 13 residues. V gave up 3 bases and J gave up 4 bases, with 9 bases separating them. CDR3 bases: TGTGCCAGCAGTTTCGGGTTTCTAGAGACCCAGTACTTC. Its protein is CASSFGFLETQYF.

This clonotype was seen ten or more times. This chain joins TRBV6-1 and TRBJ1-5, with 11 bases that match TRBD1. The V segment lost 10 bases and the J segment 9 bases; nucleotides outside the gene matches: 11. Looked up from germline, CDR1 is MNHNS and CDR2 is SASEGT. This CDR3 spans 14 amino acids. In DNA, the CDR3 is TGTGCCATCCTCGGACAGGGGGCAATGCGGCCCCAGCATTTT. Protein: CAILGQGAMRPQHF.

This clonotype has a handful of counts. The chain recombines TRBV11-3 with TRBJ1-1; no clear D. The V gene's germline CDR1 is SGHNT and CDR2 YENEEA. V was clipped by 1 base and J by 1 base, with 13 bases between them. This CDR3 is built from 16 residues. The CDR3 nucleotides are TGTGCCAGCAGCTTAGGAGTGGACTCAGCGAACACTGAAGCTTTCTTT. Amino acids: CASSLGVDSANTEAFF.

This clonotype was counted many times. The CDR3 nucleotides are TGTGCCAGCACCCTATGGGGGGGCGGATCAGATACGCAGTATTTT. Translating it yields CASTLWGGGSDTQYF. The rearrangement uses TRBV12-3 or TRBV12-4 and TRBJ2-3; possibly TRBD2 for D (7 bases). The CDR3 is 15 amino acids. The V gene lost 7 bases and the J gene lost 4 bases, with 18 bases spanning the gap.

In this sample, this clonotype turned up many times. The genes are TRBV5-1 and TRBJ2-1, with 11 bases aligning to TRBD2. The CDR3 sequence is 14 residues long. Per the germline V gene, CDR1 is SGHRS and CDR2 is YFSETQ. Trimming cost V 7 bases and J 5 bases; bases outside gene matches: 5. CDR3: CASCRLAGNNEQFF. Written as DNA, the CDR3 is TGCGCCAGCTGCCGACTAGCGGGGAACAATGAGCAGTTCTTC.

This rearrangement joins TRBV5-6 to TRBJ1-5, with D perhaps matching TRBD1 (6 bases). V dropped 1 base and J dropped 4 bases, with 15 bases sitting between them. The CDR3 runs to 16 residues. CDR1 and CDR2 from the germline V gene are SGHDT and YYEEEE. The CDR3 nucleotides read TGTGCCAGCAGCTTGCGTGGGGGGGCTGGTAATCAGCCCCAGCATTTT. This translates into CASSLRGGAGNQPQHF.

This clonotype was observed at least ten times. The chain has TRBV12-3 or TRBV12-4 and TRBJ2-5, with 7 bases identical to TRBD1. This CDR3 region has 14 residues. The V segment lost 7 bases and the J segment 4 bases; nucleotides outside the gene matches: 9. The CDR3 DNA follows: TGTGCCAGCACGATTACGGGACAGCCAGAGACCCAGTACTTC. Protein sequence: CASTITGQPETQYF.

This clonotype came up a few times. V usage is TRBV12-3 or TRBV12-4 and J usage is TRBJ1-2, with unresolved D. CDR3 length equals 13 residues. V was clipped by 5 bases and J by 3 bases, with 10 bases between them. This CDR3 reads CASSGGGYYGYTF. The CDR3 nucleotides are TGTGCCAGCAGTGGCGGAGGGTACTATGGCTACACCTTC.

This clonotype appeared many times. V and J are TRBV7-2 and TRBJ1-1, with D hard to call. The CDR3 runs to 13 residues. V was shortened by 5 bases and J by 10 bases, with 17 bases between the two germline ends. Germline V CDR1 and CDR2: SGHTA, FQGNSA. CDR3 sequence reads: CASSQEQRARAFF. CDR3 coding DNA: TGTGCCAGCAGCCAAGAACAAAGGGCACGAGCTTTCTTT.

The V gene is TRBV12-3 or TRBV12-4, the J gene TRBJ2-7, with 10 bases aligning to TRBD1. V shed 4 bases and J 5 bases; nucleotides not matched to a gene: 5. The CDR3 is 14 residues long. The CDR3: CASSYRDRGNEQYF. Here the CDR3 DNA reads TGTGCCAGCAGTTACCGGGACAGGGGAAACGAGCAGTACTTC.

This clonotype was picked up a small number of times. In DNA form, the CDR3 reads TGTGCCAGCAGACAGAGCGGGGGCTCAGATACGCAGTATTTT. Protein product: CASRQSGGSDTQYF. The chain uses TRBV12-3 or TRBV12-4 and TRBJ2-3, with 8 bases fitting TRBD2. After removal of 6 bases from V and 4 bases from J, the junction contained 6 bases not matched to a gene. The CDR3 is 14 residues long.

V is TRBV6-2 or TRBV6-3 and J is TRBJ2-1; TRBD2 agrees at 10 bases. Looked up from germline, CDR1 is MNHEY and CDR2 is SVGEGT. This CDR3 is 15 amino acids long. The V gene end was trimmed by 6 bases and the J gene end by 7 bases; junction bases not matched to a gene: 9. The CDR3 here is CASSASGGAGNEQFF. CDR3 nucleotide sequence: TGTGCCAGCAGCGCCAGCGGGGGGGCGGGAAATGAGCAGTTCTTC.

V is TRBV4-3 and J is TRBJ1-4, with a possible D match to TRBD1 (6 bases). The CDR3 spans 16 residues. Germline V gene sequence: CDR1 LGHNA, CDR2 YSLEER. Trimming pared 0 bases from V and 6 bases from J, leaving 14 bases between. The CDR3 nucleotides read TGCGCCAGCAGCCAAGACGGGAAGGGGGGGCATGAAAAACTGTTTTTT. Translation: CASSQDGKGGHEKLFF.

This clonotype was picked up many times. The rearrangement links TRBV12-3 or TRBV12-4 to TRBJ2-7; perhaps TRBD1 as D (6 bases). The CDR3 loop spans 12 amino acids. V lost 8 bases and J lost 3, with 11 bases in between. CDR3 sequence (DNA): TGTGCCAGCGGGACAATAAGCTACGAGCAGTACTTC. Translation: CASGTISYEQYF.

This clonotype was counted between two and nine times. This rearrangement joins TRBV27 to TRBJ1-2, with TRBD1 matching 10 bases. Germline loops: CDR1 MNHEY, CDR2 SMNVEV (reference sequence). CDR3 length: 17 residues. V was pared by 0 bases and J by 4 bases, with 8 bases of the junction left unmatched. The CDR3 here is CASSLSSTTGGLYGYTF. The DNA of the CDR3 is TGTGCCAGCAGTTTATCGTCTACGACAGGGGGCCTCTATGGCTACACCTTC.